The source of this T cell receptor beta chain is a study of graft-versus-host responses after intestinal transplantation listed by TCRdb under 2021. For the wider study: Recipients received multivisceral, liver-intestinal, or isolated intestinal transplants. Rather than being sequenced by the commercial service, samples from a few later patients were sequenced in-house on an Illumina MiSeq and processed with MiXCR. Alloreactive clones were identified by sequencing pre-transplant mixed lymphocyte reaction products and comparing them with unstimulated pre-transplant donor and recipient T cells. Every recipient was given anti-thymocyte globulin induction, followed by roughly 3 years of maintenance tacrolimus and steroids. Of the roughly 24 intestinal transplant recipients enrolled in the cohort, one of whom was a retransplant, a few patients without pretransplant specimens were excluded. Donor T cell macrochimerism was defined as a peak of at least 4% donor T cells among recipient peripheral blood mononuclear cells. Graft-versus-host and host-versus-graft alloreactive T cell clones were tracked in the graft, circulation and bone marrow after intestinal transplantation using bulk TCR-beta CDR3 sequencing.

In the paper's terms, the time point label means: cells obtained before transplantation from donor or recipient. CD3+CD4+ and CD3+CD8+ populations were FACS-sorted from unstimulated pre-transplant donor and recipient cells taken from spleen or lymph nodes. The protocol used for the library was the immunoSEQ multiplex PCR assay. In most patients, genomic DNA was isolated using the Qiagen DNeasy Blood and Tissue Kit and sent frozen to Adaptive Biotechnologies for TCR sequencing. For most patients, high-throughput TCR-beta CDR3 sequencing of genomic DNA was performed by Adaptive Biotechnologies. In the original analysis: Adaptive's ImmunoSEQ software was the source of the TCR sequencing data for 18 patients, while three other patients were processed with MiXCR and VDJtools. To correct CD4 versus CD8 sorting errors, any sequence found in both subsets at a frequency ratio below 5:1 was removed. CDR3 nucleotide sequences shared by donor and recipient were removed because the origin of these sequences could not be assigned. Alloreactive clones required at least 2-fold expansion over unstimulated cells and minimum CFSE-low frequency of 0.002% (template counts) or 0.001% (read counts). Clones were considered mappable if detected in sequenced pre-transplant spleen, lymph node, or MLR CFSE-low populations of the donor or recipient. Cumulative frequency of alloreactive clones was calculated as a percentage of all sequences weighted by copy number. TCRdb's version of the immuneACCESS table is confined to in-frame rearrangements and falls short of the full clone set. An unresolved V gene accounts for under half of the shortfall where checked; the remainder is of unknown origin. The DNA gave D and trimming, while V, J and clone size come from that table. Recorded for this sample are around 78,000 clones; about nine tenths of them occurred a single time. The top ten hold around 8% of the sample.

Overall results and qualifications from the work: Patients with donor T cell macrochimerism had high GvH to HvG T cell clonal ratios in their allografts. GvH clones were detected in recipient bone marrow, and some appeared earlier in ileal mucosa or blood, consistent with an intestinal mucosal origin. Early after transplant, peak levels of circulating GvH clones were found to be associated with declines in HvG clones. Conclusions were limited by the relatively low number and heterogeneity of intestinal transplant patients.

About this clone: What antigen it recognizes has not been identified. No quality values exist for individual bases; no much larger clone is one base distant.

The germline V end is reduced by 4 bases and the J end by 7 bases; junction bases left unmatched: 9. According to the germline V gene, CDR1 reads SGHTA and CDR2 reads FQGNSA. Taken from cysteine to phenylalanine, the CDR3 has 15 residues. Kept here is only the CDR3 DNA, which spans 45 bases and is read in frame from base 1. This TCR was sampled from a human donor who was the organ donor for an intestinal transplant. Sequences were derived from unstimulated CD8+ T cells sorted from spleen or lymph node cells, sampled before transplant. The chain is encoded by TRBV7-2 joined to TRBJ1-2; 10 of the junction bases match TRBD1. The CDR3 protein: CASSSPRTGGSGYTF. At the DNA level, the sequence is TGTGCCAGCAGCTCCCCCCGGACAGGGGGAAGTGGCTACACCTTC.